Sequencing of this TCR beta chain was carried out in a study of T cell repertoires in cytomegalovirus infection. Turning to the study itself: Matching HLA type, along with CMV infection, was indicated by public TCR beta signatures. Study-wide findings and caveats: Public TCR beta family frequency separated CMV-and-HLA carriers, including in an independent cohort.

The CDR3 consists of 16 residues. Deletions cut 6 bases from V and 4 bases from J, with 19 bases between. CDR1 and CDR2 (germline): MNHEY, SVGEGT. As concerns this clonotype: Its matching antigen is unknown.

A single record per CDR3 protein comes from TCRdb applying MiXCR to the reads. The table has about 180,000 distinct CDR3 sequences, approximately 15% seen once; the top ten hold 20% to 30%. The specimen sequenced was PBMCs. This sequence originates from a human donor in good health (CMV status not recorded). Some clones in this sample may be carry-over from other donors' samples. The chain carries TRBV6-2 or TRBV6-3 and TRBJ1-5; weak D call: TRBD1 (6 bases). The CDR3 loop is CASSRGTPWLNQPQHF. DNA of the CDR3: TGTGCCAGCAGCCGTGGGACACCCTGGTTGAATCAGCCCCAGCATTTT.